These 32 T cell receptor beta chains were sequenced from one sample in a study of cytomegalovirus exposure and HLA in healthy donors. It was with 60 Vbeta and 13 Jbeta primers that the PCR ran. TCRdb's copy holds only in-frame clones and misses some; the assay was immunoSEQ multiplex PCR. The repertoire includes under 70,000 clones, approximately 67% of them detected once, and approximately 2.1% sits in the top ten. The specimen sequenced was PBMCs. The receptors were gathered from a woman in her thirties in good health and CMV-seronegative.

The gene calls are TRBV7-3 and TRBJ1-6; D call uncertain. The germline V gene encodes CDR1 SGHTA and CDR2 FQGTGA. Trimming took 2 bases from V and 6 from J, leaving 14 bases between them. CDR3 size: 16 residues. Here the CDR3 reads CASSLDPGRGNSPLHF. CDR3 coding DNA: TGTGCCAGCAGCTTAGACCCCGGCCGCGGTAATTCACCCCTCCACTTT.

The chain combines TRBV28 with TRBJ2-4; D may be TRBD1 (6 bases). The CDR3 totals 13 residues. Germline V gene data show CDR1 as MDHEN and CDR2 as SYDVKM. The ends were cut back, 2 bases at V and 5 bases at J, with 7 bases in the middle. CDR3 protein: CASSLGGENIQYF. For the CDR3, the DNA is TGTGCCAGCAGTTTAGGGGGCGAAAACATTCAGTACTTC.

This chain connects TRBV2 to TRBJ1-6, with a possible D match to TRBD1 (5 bases). V was shortened by 8 bases and J by 10 bases, with 15 bases between the two germline ends. The V gene's germline CDR1 is SNHLY and CDR2 FYNNEI. This CDR3 has 13 amino acids. The CDR3 here is CASLEEGRSPLHF. CDR3 coding DNA: TGTGCCAGCCTGGAGGAGGGGCGATCACCCCTCCACTTT.

This clone was found a few times. The CDR3 DNA reads TGTGCCTGGAGTGTAGGTTTCAGGGGTTCCGAGCAGTACTTC. Translated, it gives CAWSVGFRGSEQYF. The rearrangement uses TRBV30 and TRBJ2-7; D is perhaps TRBD1 (6 bases). The CDR3 consists of 14 residues. V shed 0 bases and J shed 6 bases, with 15 bases lying between them. The germline gives CDR1 GTSNPN, CDR2 SVGIG (reference sequence).

A note on this clone: One end of the junction varies from germline; a read error may be responsible. The chain has TRBV6-5 and TRBJ2-2; tentative D call: TRBD2 (7 bases). This CDR3 is built from 15 residues. Per the germline V gene, CDR1 is MNHEY and CDR2 is SVGAGI. This chain's CDR3 is CASSYRGAGHRGAVF. The CDR3, as DNA: TGTGCCAGCAGTTACCGGGGGGCAGGGCACCGGGGAGCTGTTTTT.

A few counts support this clone. The rearrangement uses TRBV5-6 and TRBJ1-1; D not certain. Trimming took off 2 bases at V and 8 bases at J, with 19 bases between the two ends. The V gene's germline CDR1 is SGHDT and CDR2 YYEEEE. This CDR3 region has 15 residues. CDR3 sequence (DNA): TGTGCCAGCAGCTTTTCGGGATCTCCCTTTAGGGAAGCTTTCTTT. Protein product: CASSFSGSPFREAFF. Full variable domain (remainder filled in from reference TRBV5-6 and TRBJ1-1): DAGVTQSPTHLIKTRGQQVTLRCSPKSGHDTVSWYQQALGQGPQFIFQYYEEEERQRGNFPDRFSGHQFPNYSSELNVNALLLGDSALYLCASSFSGSPFREAFFGQGTRLTVV.

The chain employs TRBV6-1 and TRBJ1-1, with 7 bases identical to TRBD1. Germline CDR1 MNHNS, CDR2 SASEGT. V was pared by 6 bases and J by 8 bases, with 6 bases of the junction left unmatched. The CDR3 extends over 12 amino acids. This CDR3 is CASRNRGSEAFF. In DNA form, the CDR3 reads TGTGCCAGCAGGAACAGGGGATCCGAAGCTTTCTTT.

This clone was found a few times. The chain links TRBV11-2 to TRBJ1-2; 11 bases are a match to TRBD1. V shed 6 bases, J shed 5 bases, and the junction held 11 bases outside the gene matches. The V gene's germline CDR1 is SGHAT and CDR2 FQNNGV. CDR3 length: 16 residues. Here the CDR3 DNA reads TGTGCCAGCAGGTCCTATAGGGACAGGGGGAGTTATGGCTACACCTTC. Translated, it gives CASRSYRDRGSYGYTF.

This clone occurred a few times. The V and J genes are TRBV18 and TRBJ2-7; TRBD1 matches 11 bases. The V and J ends lost 2 bases and 5 bases, in that order; junction bases with no gene match: 2. In germline, CDR1 is KGHSH, CDR2 LQKENI. The CDR3 length is 14 residues. CDR3 region: CASSPRGQGDEQYF. The CDR3 coding sequence is TGTGCCAGCTCACCAAGGGGACAGGGGGACGAGCAGTACTTC.

This clone showed up just a few times. This chain links TRBV6-5 with TRBJ2-7; a weak D match, TRBD1 (6 bases). Per germline, CDR1 MNHEY and CDR2 SVGAGI. The V and J ends lost 5 bases and 1 base respectively, with 9 bases between them. This CDR3 has 13 amino acids. This chain's CDR3 is CASSRQVSYEQYF. The CDR3 region has the DNA TGTGCCAGCAGTCGACAGGTTTCCTACGAGCAGTACTTC.

This clone has only a few counts. The V and J genes are TRBV4-1 and TRBJ1-6; a weak D match, TRBD1 (6 bases). The germline V and J ends were trimmed by 0 bases and 7 bases, with 19 bases remaining between them. The CDR3 contains 18 residues. The V gene's germline CDR1 is MGHRA and CDR2 YSYEKL. DNA of the CDR3: TGCGCCAGCAGCCAAGATCCCGACGTGAGCAGGGGCAATTCACCCCTCCACTTT. Translated, it gives CASSQDPDVSRGNSPLHF.

The chain couples TRBV13 to TRBJ2-2; 7 nucleotides match TRBD2. From germline, CDR1 is PRHDT and CDR2 FYEKMQ (reference sequence). This CDR3 has 17 amino acids. J was trimmed by 4 bases and V by 5 bases; bases with no gene match: 13. Here the CDR3 reads CASSASGARRGTGELFF. Written as DNA, the CDR3 is TGTGCCAGCAGCGCGAGCGGGGCAAGACGGGGCACCGGGGAGCTGTTTTTT.

The table lists this clone with a count of one. V gene TRBV11-2 combines with J gene TRBJ1-1; maybe TRBD1 (5 bases). Germline CDR1 and CDR2: SGHAT and FQNNGV. The CDR3 is made up of 14 amino acids. V was cut by 7 bases and J by 7 bases, with 19 bases left in between. As DNA, the CDR3 is TGTGCCAGCACCATCACGGCCCCGGGGGGTGAAGCTTTCTTT. Encoded protein: CASTITAPGGEAFF.

V is TRBV5-1 and J is TRBJ2-3; TRBD2 matches 7 bases. The V gene end was trimmed by 0 bases and the J gene end by 6 bases; junction bases not matched to a gene: 7. CDR1 and CDR2 from the germline V gene are SGHRS and YFSETQ. This CDR3 comprises 15 residues. CDR3 DNA sequence: TGCGCCAGCAGCTTGGATGCGGGGGAGGGGGATACGCAGTATTTT. Translated, it gives CASSLDAGEGDTQYF.

This clone was picked up one time. The V call is TRBV7-2, the J call TRBJ1-2; TRBD1 is a possible D gene (6 bases). Trimming stripped 4 bases from V and 4 bases from J, with 13 bases between. The CDR3 runs to 14 residues. Per germline, CDR1 SGHTA and CDR2 FQGNSA. CDR3 sequence: CASSSTGPGYGYTF. CDR3 in DNA: TGTGCCAGCAGCTCGACAGGTCCCGGCTATGGCTACACCTTC.

The chain combines TRBV5-1 with TRBJ2-1; TRBD1 might be the D (8 bases). The CDR3 length is 14 residues. Germline V gene data show CDR1 as SGHRS and CDR2 as YFSETQ. The V end lost 1 base, the J end lost 7 bases, and 12 bases lay between the germline ends. CDR3 nucleotides: TGCGCCAGCAGCTTGACAGGGGGAGGGAATGAGCAGTTCTTC. Translated, it gives CASSLTGGGNEQFF.

This sequence joins TRBV2 and TRBJ1-6, with TRBD1 as a possible D gene (6 bases). The V end was cut by 4 bases, the J end by 1 base, with 8 bases between. The V gene's germline CDR1 is SNHLY and CDR2 FYNNEI. There are 15 residues in the CDR3. The CDR3 region is CASSAQGSYNSPLHF. In nucleotides, the CDR3 is TGTGCCAGCAGTGCCCAGGGGTCCTATAATTCACCCCTCCACTTT.

The CDR3 loop reads CAWIPLGTGEGNTIYF. The CDR3 DNA reads TGTGCCTGGATCCCCCTGGGGACAGGGGAAGGAAACACCATATATTTT. The chain couples TRBV30 to TRBJ1-3, with 10 nucleotides matching TRBD1. Germline CDR1 reads GTSNPN; CDR2 reads SVGIG (reference sequence). Trimming cost V 4 bases and J 4 bases; bases outside gene matches: 10. CDR3 size: 16 residues.

This clone showed up just a few times. The chain combines TRBV6-1 with TRBJ1-2; TRBD1 might be the D (5 bases). The CDR3 runs to 13 residues. Germline V lookup: CDR1 MNHNS, CDR2 SASEGT. Trimming removed 6 bases from V and 3 bases from J, with 11 bases in between. The DNA of the CDR3 is TGTGCCAGCAGCCCCGACAGAGACTATGGCTACACCTTC. It translates to CASSPDRDYGYTF.

This clone appeared a few times. This sequence joins TRBV10-1 and TRBJ1-1, with D maybe TRBD1 (6 bases). Germline V gives CDR1 WNHNN, CDR2 SYGVQD (reference sequence). CDR3 length: 15 residues. V was trimmed by 2 bases and J by 1 base, leaving 11 bases between them. The CDR3 region is CASSENPRGNTEAFF. The CDR3 nucleotides are TGCGCCAGCAGTGAGAATCCCAGGGGGAACACTGAAGCTTTCTTT.

This clone was observed a handful of times. The V call is TRBV9, the J call TRBJ1-6; unclear D gene. Per germline, CDR1 SGDLS and CDR2 YYNGEE. The CDR3 covers 15 residues. Trimming shortened V by 3 bases and J by 5 bases, and 12 bases separated the two germline ends. DNA of the CDR3: TGTGCCAGCAGCGCTCGGGCGGGAGATAATTCACCCCTCCACTTT. Its translation: CASSARAGDNSPLHF.

In its sample, this clone was seen once. CDR3: CASSPSSPFNQPQHF. The CDR3 DNA reads TGTGCCAGCTCACCGAGTAGCCCTTTCAATCAGCCCCAGCATTTT. This chain connects TRBV18 to TRBJ1-5; the D is unclear. Germline loops: CDR1 KGHSH, CDR2 LQKENI. The CDR3 loop spans 15 amino acids. V lost 3 bases and J lost 3, with 12 bases in between.

The chain employs TRBV6-1 and TRBJ1-1; D perhaps matches TRBD1 (6 bases). Per germline, CDR1 MNHNS and CDR2 SASEGT. V lost 7 bases and J 7 bases, leaving 22 bases between the germline ends. This CDR3 has 15 amino acids. This CDR3 reads CASTQQGGGDGEAFF. CDR3 nucleotides: TGTGCCAGCACTCAACAGGGCGGGGGGGATGGTGAAGCTTTCTTT.

This rearrangement joins TRBV27 to TRBJ2-6, with 10 bases matching TRBD1. The CDR3 is 17 residues long. The germline V gene encodes CDR1 MNHEY and CDR2 SMNVEV (reference sequence). V lost 4 bases, J lost 0 bases, and 3 bases stayed unmatched. The CDR3 loop reads CASSSRTGGSGANVLTF. The CDR3 DNA reads as TGTGCCAGCAGTTCGCGGACAGGGGGCTCTGGGGCCAACGTCCTGACTTTC.

The CDR3 DNA sequence: TGTGCCAGCAGGCCGACAGGGCCTGACTATGGCTACACCTTC. It yields the protein CASRPTGPDYGYTF. The rearrangement links TRBV7-2 to TRBJ1-2; 7 bases are shared with TRBD1. CDR1 SGHTA and CDR2 FQGNSA come from the germline V gene. Germline trimming cut 6 bases from V and 3 bases from J; bases unmatched to any gene: 7. This CDR3 is 14 amino acids long.

This clone was seen a handful of times. The V gene is TRBV6-6, the J gene TRBJ1-6, with 7 bases aligning to TRBD1. Germline CDR1 reads MNHNY; CDR2 reads SVGAGI (reference sequence). V lost 5 bases, J lost 3 bases, and 4 bases stayed unmatched. This CDR3 has 15 residues. The CDR3 is CASSPRDSYNSPLHF. The CDR3 DNA follows: TGTGCCAGCAGTCCCCGGGACAGCTATAATTCACCCCTCCACTTT.

V and J are TRBV2 and TRBJ2-7; maybe TRBD1 (6 bases). Deletions cut 5 bases from V and 6 bases from J, with 14 bases between. The CDR3 totals 13 residues. Germline values: CDR1 SNHLY, CDR2 FYNNEI. The CDR3 nucleotides are TGTGCCAGCAGTTACAGGGAATTTTCCGAGCAGTACTTC. Translation gives CASSYREFSEQYF.

The rearrangement joins TRBV20-1 to TRBJ1-2; TRBD1 agrees at 8 bases. V lost 6 bases, J lost 7 bases, and 4 bases stayed unmatched. This CDR3 contains 11 residues. Germline CDR1 and CDR2: DFQATT and SNEGSKA (reference sequence). Written as DNA, the CDR3 is TGCAGTGCCGACAGGGGCCGTGGCTACACCTTC. This gives the protein CSADRGRGYTF.

CDR3 in amino acids: CASSLAWTSGELFF. The CDR3 DNA sequence: TGTGCCAGCAGCTTAGCGTGGACAAGCGGGGAGCTGTTTTTT. The rearrangement uses TRBV7-2 and TRBJ2-2, with D perhaps matching TRBD1 (5 bases). The V gene's germline CDR1 is SGHTA and CDR2 FQGNSA. Trimming left V 0 bases short and J 7 bases short, with 9 bases between. The length of the CDR3 is 14 residues.

V usage is TRBV25-1 and J usage is TRBJ1-3; possibly TRBD1 for D (5 bases). Germline CDR1 and CDR2: MGHDK and SYGVNS. The V and J ends lost 3 bases and 2 bases respectively, with 14 bases between them. CDR3 length: 16 amino acids. The CDR3, as DNA: TGTGCCAGCAGTGAGGGCGGGGCAGGCCCTGGAAACACCATATATTTT. Protein sequence: CASSEGGAGPGNTIYF.

This clone has more than one count but fewer than ten. The chain recombines TRBV7-9 with TRBJ1-1, with TRBD1 as a possible D gene (5 bases). Trimming removed 3 bases from V and 4 bases from J, with 12 bases in between. Germline-derived CDR1 and CDR2 are SEHNR and FQNEAQ (reference sequence). There are 14 residues in the CDR3. CDR3 bases: TGTGCCAGCAGCTTCTCAGGGTGGAGCACTGAAGCTTTCTTT. Protein sequence: CASSFSGWSTEAFF.

The chain employs TRBV5-1 and TRBJ2-7; 7 bases are a match to TRBD1. Germline V CDR1 and CDR2: SGHRS, YFSETQ. Trimming took 0 bases from V and 10 from J; bases not matched to a gene: 7. This CDR3 contains 13 residues. DNA of the CDR3: TGCGCCAGCAGCTTGGCCGGGACAGAGGAACAGTACTTC. Translated: CASSLAGTEEQYF.